The next 10 T cell receptor beta chains were all read from a single sample in a study of CD8 T cells in Susac syndrome. Random hexamers were used to reverse transcribe roughly 0.45 to 1 ug of RNA. TCRdb used MiXCR to reprocess the immunoSEQ multiplex PCR reads, holding one entry per CDR3 protein. In the table there are around 280,000 distinct CDR3 sequences, about 90% of which are singletons. Material: CD4+ T cells from PBMCs. These receptors were obtained from a human donor with multiple sclerosis.

This chain connects TRBV30 to TRBJ1-2; the D gene is possibly TRBD1 (5 bases). V was pared by 4 bases and J by 4 bases, with 10 bases between. CDR3 size: 12 residues. Germline loops: CDR1 GTSNPN, CDR2 SVGIG (reference sequence). This CDR3 is CAWTRDLYGYTF. The DNA for the CDR3 is TGTGCCTGGACCAGGGACCTCTATGGCTACACCTTC.

The chain couples TRBV3-1 to TRBJ2-2; no firm D call. The germline V gene has CDR1 LGHDT and CDR2 YNNKEL (reference sequence). V was clipped by 8 bases and J by 6 bases, with 7 bases between them. The CDR3 totals 11 residues. In DNA, the CDR3 is TGTGCCAGCGATCGAGCCGGGGAGCTGTTTTTT. Residues: CASDRAGELFF.

The chain recombines TRBV5-1 with TRBJ1-6; no definite D call. Trimming cost V 4 bases and J 9 bases, with 14 bases left between them. CDR3 length: 14 residues. CDR1 and CDR2 from the germline V gene are SGHRS and YFSETQ. The DNA of the CDR3 is TGCGCCAGCAGCGTGGAACGGGGAGCTTCACCCCTCCACTTT. It codes for CASSVERGASPLHF.

This rearrangement joins TRBV7-2 to TRBJ2-4; 8 bases align to TRBD1. In germline, CDR1 is SGHTA, CDR2 FQGNSA. The CDR3 totals 14 residues. The trim removed 4 bases at V and 6 bases at J, leaving 5 bases unmatched. CDR3 nucleotide sequence: TGTGCCAGCAGCTGGACAGGGTCTGGAAACATTCAGTACTTC. This encodes CASSWTGSGNIQYF.

The sample holds one count of this clonotype. The V gene is TRBV6-5, the J gene TRBJ1-1; 8 nucleotides agree with TRBD1. The CDR3 consists of 13 residues. CDR1 MNHEY and CDR2 SVGAGI come from the germline V gene. Unmatched junction bases numbered 12, after V lost 6 bases and J lost 12 bases. CDR3 DNA sequence: TGTGCCAGCAGCTTCGACAGGGGATCACGAACTTTCTTT. It is translated as CASSFDRGSRTFF.

The genes are TRBV6-1 and TRBJ2-1; D is undetermined. CDR1 is MNHNS and CDR2 is SASEGT in the germline V gene. The CDR3 consists of 14 residues. V gave up 6 bases and J gave up 5 bases, with 14 bases separating them. The CDR3 coding sequence is TGTGCCAGCAGCCTCCAGCAGATAAACAATGAGCAGTTCTTC. The encoded protein is CASSLQQINNEQFF.

The rearrangement links TRBV27 to TRBJ1-3; D remains ambiguous. The CDR3 consists of 15 residues. V was trimmed by 0 bases and J by 0 bases, leaving 6 bases between them. CDR1 is MNHEY, CDR2 SMNVEV, per germline (reference sequence). CDR3 nucleotide sequence: TGTGCCAGCAGTTTATCCTGGGCCTCTGGAAACACCATATATTTT. It yields the protein CASSLSWASGNTIYF.

The rearrangement uses TRBV4-2 and TRBJ2-1, with TRBD2 matching 8 bases. Germline CDR1 reads LGHNA; CDR2 reads YNFKEQ. The CDR3 spans 15 residues. V lost 5 bases, J lost 7 bases, and 10 bases stayed unmatched. CDR3 nucleotide sequence: TGTGCCAGCAGCGGCCGGCAAGCGGGAGCGAATGAGCAGTTCTTC. The encoded protein is CASSGRQAGANEQFF.

DNA for the CDR3: TGTGCCAGCAAGAGGACCCCCACTTCCTATGGCTACACCTTC. Protein product: CASKRTPTSYGYTF. This chain uses TRBV12-3 or TRBV12-4 with TRBJ1-2; D is ambiguous. V dropped 7 bases and J dropped 4 bases, with 16 bases sitting between them. This CDR3 is built from 14 residues.

The chain uses TRBV23-1 and TRBJ2-3; D is uncertain. TRBV23-1 has ORF status, its function being uncertain. The CDR3 contains 14 residues. Trimming shortened V by 3 bases and J by 2 bases, and 9 bases separated the two germline ends. CDR3 nucleotide sequence: TGCGCCAGCAGTCAGCAGGCCCCCACAGATACGCAGTATTTT. As protein: CASSQQAPTDTQYF.